This passage covers 32 T cell receptor beta chains from one sample sequenced in a study of blood T cell repertoires in COVID-19. The assay was immunoSEQ multiplex PCR, and TCRdb's table has in-frame clones only and misses some. The sample has 200,000 or so clones; roughly 80% are singletons. Specimen: PBMCs or T cells enriched from blood (not recorded which). The source of these receptors is a man aged 40-49 years who had recovered from COVID-19.

The chain links TRBV13 to TRBJ2-7, with 7 bases lining up with TRBD1. With 5 bases clipped from V and 2 bases from J, the junction kept 12 bases outside the gene matches. The CDR3 sequence is 16 residues long. The germline V gene has CDR1 PRHDT and CDR2 FYEKMQ (reference sequence). The CDR3 DNA sequence: TGTGCCAGCAGCCAAAATACAGGGGCATCTACCTACGAGCAGTACTTC. Translated: CASSQNTGASTYEQYF.

The CDR3 DNA follows: TGTGCCAGCAGCCAGGGCAGGGGGCTTGTCGGCTACACCTTC. As protein: CASSQGRGLVGYTF. V usage is TRBV3-1 (or the pseudogene TRBV3-2) and J usage is TRBJ1-2, with 8 bases identical to TRBD1. The CDR3 totals 14 residues. Germline CDR1 and CDR2: LGHDT and YNNKEL (reference sequence). Trimming removed 3 bases from V and 8 bases from J; junction bases left unmatched: 8.

The chain combines TRBV20-1 with TRBJ1-2; 7 bases line up with TRBD1. Unmatched junction bases numbered 11, after V lost 3 bases and J lost 4 bases. There are 15 residues in the CDR3. The germline V gene has CDR1 DFQATT and CDR2 SNEGSKA (reference sequence). The CDR3 coding sequence is TGCAGTGCTAGTCTCTTTGGGGACAGTCGCTATGGCTACACCTTC. It translates to CSASLFGDSRYGYTF.

The rearrangement joins TRBV29-1 to TRBJ1-2; 10 bases map to TRBD1. V was clipped by 5 bases and J by 3 bases; unmatched bases: 6. The CDR3 is made up of 14 amino acids. Germline V gives CDR1 SQVTM, CDR2 ANQGSEA. CDR3 residues: CSVSGTGADYGYTF. DNA of the CDR3: TGCAGCGTTTCCGGGACAGGGGCCGACTATGGCTACACCTTC.

The chain joins TRBV7-9 to TRBJ2-7; 16 positions agree with TRBD2. The junction had 3 bases not matched to a gene; V was cut back by 4 bases and J by 0 bases. The CDR3 runs 17 residues. The germline V gene encodes CDR1 SEHNR and CDR2 FQNEAQ (reference sequence). The CDR3 nucleotides read TGTGCCAGCAGCTCGGGACTAGCGGGGGGGAGCTCCTACGAGCAGTACTTC. Encoded protein: CASSSGLAGGSSYEQYF.

This chain's CDR3 is CASSTARREDSLNTEAFF. CDR3 coding DNA: TGTGCCAGCTCCACGGCACGGAGGGAAGACAGCCTGAACACTGAAGCTTTCTTT. The chain carries TRBV18 and TRBJ1-1; D may be TRBD1 (5 bases). The germline CDR1 and CDR2 sequences are KGHSH and LQKENI. CDR3 size: 18 residues. Trimming shortened V by 6 bases and J by 0 bases, and 23 bases separated the two germline ends.

CDR3: CASSYLDRGLSGYTF. CDR3 nucleotides: TGTGCCAGCAGTTACCTGGACAGGGGGTTGTCTGGCTACACCTTC. The chain combines TRBV6-5 with TRBJ1-2; the match to TRBD1 covers 10 bases. There are 15 residues in the CDR3. Trimming removed 2 bases from V and 7 bases from J; junction bases left unmatched: 7. Germline CDR1 and CDR2: MNHEY and SVGAGI.

The chain links TRBV27 to TRBJ1-6; perhaps TRBD1 as D (5 bases). The CDR3 totals 15 residues. The V gene's germline CDR1 is MNHEY and CDR2 SMNVEV (reference sequence). V was shortened by 1 base and J by 9 bases, with 13 bases between the two germline ends. The CDR3 region is CASSLWGGGSSPLHF. CDR3 nucleotide sequence: TGTGCCAGCAGTTTATGGGGGGGAGGCAGTTCACCCCTCCACTTT.

The chain uses TRBV7-9 and TRBJ1-5; 8 bases fit TRBD1. The trim removed 3 bases at V and 0 bases at J, leaving 10 bases unmatched. Per the germline V gene, CDR1 is SEHNR and CDR2 is FQNEAQ (reference sequence). The CDR3 is made up of 18 amino acids. The CDR3 DNA reads as TGTGCCAGCAGCTTGTTCTACGGACAGGGAGGTAGCAATCAGCCCCAGCATTTT. This gives the protein CASSLFYGQGGSNQPQHF.

This clone was recorded only once. The chain uses TRBV11-2 and TRBJ2-2; 8 bases line up with TRBD1. The ends lost 6 bases at V and 9 bases at J; junction bases unmatched: 3. The length of the CDR3 is 12 residues. The germline V gene encodes CDR1 SGHAT and CDR2 FQNNGV. This chain's CDR3 is CASSWDRRELFF. CDR3 nucleotide sequence: TGTGCCAGCAGTTGGGACAGGCGGGAGCTGTTTTTT.

The J gene is TRBJ1-2, the V gene TRBV3-1 (or the pseudogene TRBV3-2); 7 nucleotides line up with TRBD1. This CDR3 contains 14 residues. CDR1 and CDR2 from the germline V gene are LGHDT and YNNKEL (reference sequence). Trimming at V came to 4 bases and at J to 6 bases, leaving 8 bases not matched to a gene. CDR3 DNA: TGTGCCAGCAGCCTAATAGGAGGGGGCGATGGCTACACCTTC. It encodes CASSLIGGGDGYTF.

The genes are TRBV28 and TRBJ1-4; D perhaps matches TRBD1 (6 bases). CDR3 length: 16 amino acids. Trimming pared 6 bases from V and 2 bases from J, leaving 16 bases between. The germline gives CDR1 MDHEN, CDR2 SYDVKM. CDR3: CASRNRVGDTNEKLFF. The DNA for the CDR3 is TGTGCCAGCAGGAACAGGGTTGGTGACACTAATGAAAAACTGTTTTTT.

The chain is built from TRBV28 and TRBJ2-7; D is perhaps TRBD1 (5 bases). The CDR3 loop spans 14 amino acids. From germline, CDR1 is MDHEN and CDR2 SYDVKM. V was shortened by 6 bases and J by 3 bases, with 15 bases between the two germline ends. The CDR3 protein is CASSFGQGYYEQYF. CDR3 DNA: TGTGCCAGCAGCTTCGGGCAGGGATACTACGAGCAGTACTTC.

The sample holds one count of this clone. The V call is TRBV5-5, the J call TRBJ1-4; D unclear. Trimming left V 1 base short and J 0 bases short, with 10 bases between. The V gene's germline CDR1 is SGHKS and CDR2 YYEKEE (reference sequence). The CDR3 extends over 16 amino acids. CDR3 sequence: CASSLLLGPTNEKLFF. The CDR3 bases are TGTGCCAGCAGCTTGCTACTAGGACCAACTAATGAAAAACTGTTTTTT.

The gene calls are TRBV7-6 and TRBJ2-3; the match to TRBD2 covers 9 bases. The ends lost 5 bases at V and 2 bases at J; junction bases unmatched: 8. The CDR3 consists of 16 residues. CDR1 is SGHVS and CDR2 is FNYEAQ in the germline V gene. The CDR3 loop reads CASSLSGGSHTDTQYF. In DNA form, the CDR3 reads TGTGCCAGCAGCCTGAGCGGGGGGTCTCACACAGATACGCAGTATTTT. The full variable domain, completed using reference TRBV7-6 and TRBJ2-3, is GAGVSQSPRYKVTKRGQDVALRCDPISGHVSLYWYRQALGQGPEFLTYFNYEAQQDKSGLPNDRFSAERPEGSISTLTIQRTEQRDSAMYRCASSLSGGSHTDTQYFGPGTRLTVL.

The chain has TRBV7-8 and TRBJ1-3; D is unclear. This CDR3 contains 12 residues. The germline CDR1 and CDR2 sequences are SGHVS and FQNEAQ. V was cut by 5 bases and J by 4 bases, with 6 bases left in between. The CDR3 sequence is CASSPTGNTIYF. CDR3 in DNA: TGTGCCAGCAGCCCAACAGGAAACACCATATATTTT.

The J gene is TRBJ1-1, the V gene TRBV11-2; 7 positions agree with TRBD1. Losses at the gene ends were 6 bases for V and 2 bases for J; bases not matched to a gene: 6. Germline V gives CDR1 SGHAT, CDR2 FQNNGV. This CDR3 has 14 residues. CDR3 DNA: TGTGCCAGCAGTTCGACAGGGTCAAACACTGAAGCTTTCTTT. Residues: CASSSTGSNTEAFF. Full variable domain (missing parts from reference TRBV11-2 and TRBJ1-1): EAGVAQSPRYKIIEKRQSVAFWCNPISGHATLYWYQQILGQGPKLLIQFQNNGVVDDSQLPKDRFSAERLKGVDSTLKIQPAKLEDSAVYLCASSSTGSNTEAFFGQGTRLTVV.

This CDR3 reads CASSGQANYGYTF. The CDR3 nucleotides are TGTGCCAGCAGCGGACAGGCCAACTATGGCTACACCTTC. The rearrangement links TRBV28 to TRBJ1-2, with 7 bases fitting TRBD1. CDR1 is MDHEN, CDR2 SYDVKM, per germline. This CDR3 has 13 residues. V shed 6 bases and J 2 bases; nucleotides not matched to a gene: 3.

The gene calls are TRBV4-1 and TRBJ1-2; tentative D call: TRBD1 (6 bases). Trimming took off 0 bases at V and 2 bases at J, with 13 bases between the two ends. This CDR3 spans 16 amino acids. Germline loops: CDR1 MGHRA, CDR2 YSYEKL. DNA of the CDR3: TGCGCCAGCAGCCAAGAAATGGGGGCTAGGAACTATGGCTACACCTTC. This gives the protein CASSQEMGARNYGYTF.

This CDR3 is CASSPVRTSVSNEQFF. DNA for the CDR3: TGTGCCAGCAGCCCCGTTAGGACTAGCGTTTCTAATGAGCAGTTCTTC. The chain combines TRBV7-9 with TRBJ2-1, with 9 bases lining up with TRBD2. Germline trimming cut 5 bases from V and 7 bases from J; bases unmatched to any gene: 12. The CDR3 is 16 amino acids. Germline V gene lookup returns CDR1 SEHNR and CDR2 FQNEAQ (reference sequence).

The chain uses TRBV5-6 and TRBJ2-1; perhaps TRBD1 as D (5 bases). The CDR3 covers 15 residues. The germline CDR1 and CDR2 sequences are SGHDT and YYEEEE. The V end was cut by 4 bases, the J end by 0 bases, with 11 bases between. CDR3: CASSRQMSSYNEQFF. The CDR3 DNA reads TGTGCCAGCAGCAGACAGATGAGCTCCTACAATGAGCAGTTCTTC.

The chain combines TRBV7-2 with TRBJ2-1, with 9 bases identical to TRBD1. Trimming at V came to 4 bases and at J to 6 bases, leaving 10 bases not matched to a gene. The CDR3 is 16 residues long. Germline V CDR1 and CDR2: SGHTA, FQGNSA. CDR3 coding DNA: TGTGCCAGCAGCTCAAAGTTTACAGGGGGCCGCAATGAGCAGTTCTTC. The encoded protein is CASSSKFTGGRNEQFF.

V gene TRBV15 combines with J gene TRBJ1-1, with a tentative D call TRBD1 (6 bases). The V end lost 0 bases, the J end lost 3 bases, and 17 bases lay between the germline ends. The germline V gene has CDR1 LNHNV and CDR2 YYDKDF (reference sequence). The CDR3 runs to 17 residues. CDR3 region: CATSRDYPGAFDTEAFF. CDR3 in DNA: TGTGCCACCAGCAGAGATTATCCAGGGGCGTTCGACACTGAAGCTTTCTTT.

This rearrangement joins TRBV5-1 to TRBJ2-7; D may be TRBD1 (6 bases). V was clipped by 4 bases and J by 5 bases, with 16 bases between them. This CDR3 comprises 14 residues. CDR1 and CDR2 (germline): SGHRS, YFSETQ. The CDR3 sequence is CASSPGASRDEQYF. CDR3 DNA: TGCGCCAGCAGCCCAGGGGCCAGCAGGGACGAGCAGTACTTC.

This clone was seen a handful of times. V and J are TRBV15 and TRBJ1-2, with D unclear. In germline, CDR1 is LNHNV, CDR2 YYDKDF (reference sequence). V shed 1 base and J shed 8 bases, with 17 bases lying between them. CDR3 size: 15 residues. The CDR3 sequence: CATSRGGLEGWGYTF. The CDR3 nucleotides read TGTGCCACCAGCAGAGGGGGTTTGGAGGGATGGGGCTACACCTTC.

V and J are TRBV7-9 and TRBJ2-1; TRBD2 matches at 12 bases. After removal of 5 bases from V and 4 bases from J, the junction contained 3 bases not matched to a gene. Germline V lookup: CDR1 SEHNR, CDR2 FQNEAQ (reference sequence). The CDR3 consists of 15 residues. CDR3 nucleotides: TGTGCCAGCAGCCCCGGACTAGCGGGGTACAATGAGCAGTTCTTC. Its protein is CASSPGLAGYNEQFF. The variable domain in full, with the rest retrieved from reference TRBV7-9 and TRBJ2-1, is DTGVSQNPRHKITKRGQNVTFRCDPISEHNRLYWYRQTLGQGPEFLTYFQNEAQLEKSRLLSDRFSAERPKGSFSTLEIQRTEQGDSAMYLCASSPGLAGYNEQFFGPGTRLTVL.

This clone has just one count. CDR3 region: CASSPDRDQPQHF. The CDR3 DNA reads as TGTGCCAGCAGCCCTGACCGGGATCAGCCCCAGCATTTT. This rearrangement joins TRBV11-1 to TRBJ1-5; D remains ambiguous. The CDR3 length is 13 residues. Trimming shortened V by 5 bases and J by 5 bases, and 10 bases separated the two germline ends. Germline CDR1 reads SGHAT; CDR2 reads FQDESV (reference sequence).

The chain joins TRBV28 to TRBJ1-2; a weak D match, TRBD1 (5 bases). From germline, CDR1 is MDHEN and CDR2 SYDVKM. The length of the CDR3 is 14 residues. V was trimmed by 8 bases and J by 4 bases, leaving 17 bases between them. In DNA, the CDR3 is TGTGCCAGCCATACGCAGTTAGGGGTCTATGGCTACACCTTC. Amino acids: CASHTQLGVYGYTF.

The CDR3 spells CATSDSGTDGNTIYF. The CDR3 coding sequence is TGTGCCACCAGTGATTCCGGGACAGATGGAAACACCATATATTTT. The rearrangement uses TRBV24-1 and TRBJ1-3, with 7 nucleotides matching TRBD1. The germline V gene has CDR1 KGHDR and CDR2 SFDVKD. The CDR3 sequence is 15 residues long. Unmatched junction bases numbered 3, after V lost 2 bases and J lost 3 bases.

V gene TRBV15 combines with J gene TRBJ2-1, with unresolved D. The CDR3 spans 15 residues. Germline assignment: CDR1 LNHNV and CDR2 YYDKDF (reference sequence). The V and J ends lost 1 base and 0 bases respectively, with 7 bases between them. The CDR3 nucleotides are TGTGCCACCAGCAGAGCCCCGAGCTCCTACAATGAGCAGTTCTTC. Its translation is CATSRAPSSYNEQFF.

V and J are TRBV6-1 and TRBJ1-6; a weak D match, TRBD1 (5 bases). This CDR3 is built from 15 residues. Germline lookup yields CDR1 MNHNS and CDR2 SASEGT. Trimming shortened V by 1 base and J by 7 bases, and 11 bases separated the two germline ends. The CDR3: CASSEVAGYNSPLHF. The CDR3 nucleotides are TGTGCCAGCAGTGAAGTAGCAGGGTACAATTCACCCCTCCACTTT.

In this sample, this clone turned up once. The V and J genes are TRBV6-4 and TRBJ2-1, with D perhaps matching TRBD1 (6 bases). This CDR3 has 14 residues. Trimming took 2 bases from V and 4 from J, leaving 9 bases between them. Germline V gene data show CDR1 as MRHNA and CDR2 as SNTAGT. The CDR3 reads CASSDEGVYNEQFF. For the CDR3, the DNA is TGTGCCAGCAGTGACGAGGGGGTGTACAATGAGCAGTTCTTC.